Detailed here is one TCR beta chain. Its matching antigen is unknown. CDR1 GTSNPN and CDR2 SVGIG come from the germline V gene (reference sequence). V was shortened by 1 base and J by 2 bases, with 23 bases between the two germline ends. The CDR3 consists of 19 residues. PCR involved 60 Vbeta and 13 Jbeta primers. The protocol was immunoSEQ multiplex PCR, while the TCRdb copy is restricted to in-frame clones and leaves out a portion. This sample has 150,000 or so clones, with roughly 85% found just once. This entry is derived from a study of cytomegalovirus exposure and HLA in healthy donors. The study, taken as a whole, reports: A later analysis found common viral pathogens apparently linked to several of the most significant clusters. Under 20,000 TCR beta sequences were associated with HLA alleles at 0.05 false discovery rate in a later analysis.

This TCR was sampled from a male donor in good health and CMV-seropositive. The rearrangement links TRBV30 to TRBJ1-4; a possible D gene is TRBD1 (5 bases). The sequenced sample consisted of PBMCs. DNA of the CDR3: TGTGCCTGGAGTGAAACGGGAGGCAGGGTCGTCCATACTAATGAAAAACTGTTTTTT. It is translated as CAWSETGGRVVHTNEKLFF.